A single sample gave rise to the 30 T cell receptor beta chains below, sequenced in a study of shared clonotypes between healthy human individuals. Some clones are missing from TCRdb's copy, which holds only in-frame ones; the method was immunoSEQ multiplex PCR. The sample contains approximately 2,000,000 clones, about nine tenths of which appear only once. Source material: naive CD4+ T cells from PBMCs. Subset noted: CD45RA+ positively selected. The receptors derive from a man aged 18 to 35 in good health. Some clones in this sample may be carry-over from other donors' samples.

The chain links TRBV11-2 to TRBJ1-1, with D tentatively TRBD1 (6 bases). This CDR3 region has 17 residues. Trimming took 5 bases from V and 1 from J, leaving 20 bases between them. Germline-derived CDR1 and CDR2 are SGHAT and FQNNGV. Here the CDR3 reads CASSPRGGATKNTEAFF. For the CDR3, the DNA is TGTGCCAGCAGCCCACGAGGGGGGGCCACAAAGAACACTGAAGCTTTCTTT.

V is TRBV2 and J is TRBJ2-2, with a weak D call TRBD1 (6 bases). The V end was cut by 7 bases, the J end by 1 base, with 10 bases between. Germline V gene sequence: CDR1 SNHLY, CDR2 FYNNEI. CDR3 length: 14 amino acids. The CDR3 loop is CASTLDRNTGELFF. The DNA of the CDR3 is TGTGCCAGCACCTTGGACAGGAACACCGGGGAGCTGTTTTTT.

The gene calls are TRBV4-3 and TRBJ2-4; D may be TRBD2 (5 bases). The CDR3 loop spans 18 amino acids. The V end lost 0 bases, the J end lost 0 bases, and 15 bases lay between the germline ends. Germline V lookup: CDR1 LGHNA, CDR2 YSLEER. Here the CDR3 reads CASSQDMGVTSAKNIQYF. CDR3 coding DNA: TGCGCCAGCAGCCAAGATATGGGAGTCACCTCAGCCAAAAACATTCAGTACTTC.

The V call is TRBV15, the J call TRBJ2-2; no definite D call. In germline, CDR1 is LNHNV, CDR2 YYDKDF (reference sequence). V dropped 0 bases and J dropped 1 base, with 9 bases sitting between them. The CDR3 runs 16 residues. CDR3 DNA sequence: TGTGCCACCAGCAGAGATCCCCTCGGGAACACCGGGGAGCTGTTTTTT. Its translation is CATSRDPLGNTGELFF.

The V and J genes are TRBV5-1 and TRBJ1-6; the D is unclear. There are 12 residues in the CDR3. V lost 4 bases and J lost 10, with 9 bases in between. The germline V gene has CDR1 SGHRS and CDR2 YFSETQ. CDR3 protein: CASSMKGSPLHF. The CDR3, as DNA: TGCGCCAGCAGCATGAAGGGCTCACCCCTCCACTTT.

In this sample, this clone turned up a few times. V and J are TRBV7-3 and TRBJ2-1; 15 bases map to TRBD2. The CDR3 has 16 residues. Germline-derived CDR1 and CDR2 are SGHTA and FQGTGA. V dropped 5 bases and J dropped 7; count of bases not matched to a gene: 6. The CDR3 region is CASSLEGTSGRNEQFF. CDR3 DNA: TGTGCCAGCAGCCTTGAAGGGACTAGCGGGAGGAATGAGCAGTTCTTC.

The V and J genes are TRBV28 and TRBJ2-1, with 10 nucleotides matching TRBD1. From germline, CDR1 is MDHEN and CDR2 SYDVKM. The CDR3 has 16 amino acids. With 5 bases clipped from V and 7 bases from J, the junction kept 11 bases outside the gene matches. CDR3 in DNA: TGTGCCAGCAGTCTTTCGGGACAGGGGTTTTCAAATGAGCAGTTCTTC. Its protein is CASSLSGQGFSNEQFF.

This clone was counted only a few times. The chain uses TRBV10-2 and TRBJ1-5; D gene uncertain. Germline CDR1 is WSHSY and CDR2 is SAAADI. The CDR3 totals 14 residues. Trimming cost V 2 bases and J 0 bases, with 5 bases left between them. The CDR3 DNA reads as TGCGCCAGCAGTGAGAGGCGTAGCAATCAGCCCCAGCATTTT. Translated, it gives CASSERRSNQPQHF.

This clone was counted a single time. This chain connects TRBV7-9 to TRBJ2-3; D not resolved. The CDR3 sequence is 13 residues long. Trimming cost V 5 bases and J 4 bases, with 10 bases left between them. CDR1 is SEHNR, CDR2 FQNEAQ, per germline (reference sequence). CDR3 sequence: CASSPPGPDTQYF. In nucleotides, the CDR3 is TGTGCCAGCAGCCCCCCCGGCCCAGATACGCAGTATTTT. The variable domain in full, completed from reference TRBV7-9 and TRBJ2-3, reads DTGVSQNPRHKITKRGQNVTFRCDPISEHNRLYWYRQTLGQGPEFLTYFQNEAQLEKSRLLSDRFSAERPKGSFSTLEIQRTEQGDSAMYLCASSPPGPDTQYFGPGTRLTVL.

The chain uses TRBV30 and TRBJ2-7; TRBD1 or TRBD2 may be the D gene (6 bases each). The CDR3 consists of 14 residues. The V end was cut by 0 bases, the J end by 6 bases, with 15 bases between. Germline values: CDR1 GTSNPN, CDR2 SVGIG (reference sequence). DNA of the CDR3: TGTGCCTGGAGTGTGAGGGGGGTGGAGTCCGAGCAGTACTTC. Translating it yields CAWSVRGVESEQYF.

The V and J genes are TRBV30 and TRBJ1-4; D remains unclear. Germline V gene lookup returns CDR1 GTSNPN and CDR2 SVGIG (reference sequence). The CDR3 covers 16 residues. Trimming cost V 5 bases and J 6 bases, with 22 bases left between them. CDR3 DNA: TGTGCCTGGTTAGGAGGGTACCCATCCACTGATGAAAAACTGTTTTTT. Its protein is CAWLGGYPSTDEKLFF.

This chain connects TRBV28 to TRBJ2-7; D gene ambiguous. From germline, CDR1 is MDHEN and CDR2 SYDVKM. The V and J ends lost 6 bases and 1 base respectively, with 16 bases between them. This CDR3 comprises 15 residues. CDR3 in amino acids: CASSFPDGVSYEQYF. The CDR3 nucleotides read TGTGCCAGCAGCTTCCCCGACGGCGTATCCTACGAGCAGTACTTC.

The rearrangement joins TRBV11-2 to TRBJ2-1; no definite D call. V shed 0 bases and J shed 0 bases, with 9 bases lying between them. The germline V gene encodes CDR1 SGHAT and CDR2 FQNNGV. This CDR3 is built from 16 residues. The CDR3 DNA sequence: TGTGCCAGCAGCTTAGATTCCGAGAACTCCTACAATGAGCAGTTCTTC. Translation gives CASSLDSENSYNEQFF.

This rearrangement joins TRBV18 to TRBJ2-7; the D is unclear. CDR1 is KGHSH and CDR2 is LQKENI in the germline V gene. Trimming removed 5 bases at V and 5 bases at J, with 13 bases between. This CDR3 has 13 amino acids. DNA for the CDR3: TGTGCCAGCTCAGCAAGGCTTACGGACGAGCAGTACTTC. It yields the protein CASSARLTDEQYF.

The chain employs TRBV5-1 and TRBJ1-1; 7 positions match TRBD1. The CDR3 totals 16 residues. From germline, CDR1 is SGHRS and CDR2 YFSETQ. J gave up 1 base and V 5 bases, and 11 bases lay outside the gene matches. CDR3 nucleotides: TGCGCCAGCAGGATGCAACCGGGACAGACGAACACTGAAGCTTTCTTT. It encodes CASRMQPGQTNTEAFF.

The V call is TRBV19, the J call TRBJ2-2, with D possibly being TRBD1 or TRBD2 (5 bases each). Germline CDR1 reads LNHDA; CDR2 reads SQIVND (reference sequence). CDR3 length equals 15 residues. Trimming pared 10 bases from V and 3 bases from J, leaving 18 bases between. CDR3: CATKVWDGDTGELFF. The CDR3 DNA is TGTGCCACCAAAGTATGGGACGGAGACACCGGGGAGCTGTTTTTT.

The rearrangement joins TRBV9 to TRBJ2-3; 9 nucleotides agree with TRBD2. The trim removed 4 bases at V and 7 bases at J, leaving 13 bases unmatched. CDR3 length: 16 residues. Germline V gene lookup returns CDR1 SGDLS and CDR2 YYNGEE. DNA of the CDR3: TGTGCCAGCAGCCCAAATGTAGCGGGAGTTCGAAATACGCAGTATTTT. Its protein is CASSPNVAGVRNTQYF.

There are a few counts of this clone. The rearrangement joins TRBV5-4 to TRBJ1-1; D call uncertain. Looked up from germline, CDR1 is SGHNT and CDR2 is YYREEE (reference sequence). The V and J ends lost 1 base and 1 base respectively, with 8 bases between them. CDR3 length equals 14 residues. The CDR3 DNA reads TGTGCCAGCAGCTTGTTCGCTCCGAACACTGAAGCTTTCTTT. Translation gives CASSLFAPNTEAFF.

This chain connects TRBV5-6 to TRBJ2-2; D gene ambiguous. Between the trimmed V and J ends, which lost 3 bases and 5 bases, there was a span of 14 bases. The CDR3 consists of 15 residues. Germline-derived CDR1 and CDR2 are SGHDT and YYEEEE. CDR3 DNA: TGTGCCAGCAGCTCCGGGCCTACTAATACCGGGGAGCTGTTTTTT. Protein sequence: CASSSGPTNTGELFF.

V usage is TRBV9 and J usage is TRBJ2-1, with 7 bases lining up with TRBD2. Germline assignment: CDR1 SGDLS and CDR2 YYNGEE. CDR3 length: 15 residues. Unmatched junction bases numbered 8, after V lost 0 bases and J lost 8 bases. The CDR3 loop reads CASSVGAGVSYEQFF. The DNA for the CDR3 is TGTGCCAGCAGCGTAGGCGCGGGAGTTAGCTATGAGCAGTTCTTC.

The chain is built from TRBV5-1 and TRBJ2-6; 9 bases align to TRBD1. Germline V gene lookup returns CDR1 SGHRS and CDR2 YFSETQ. Trimming removed 4 bases from V and 0 bases from J; junction bases left unmatched: 8. The CDR3 spans 18 residues. The CDR3: CASSPRTGEGSGANVLTF. CDR3 coding DNA: TGCGCCAGCAGCCCCCGGACAGGGGAGGGCTCTGGGGCCAACGTCCTGACTTTC.

The chain joins TRBV7-2 to TRBJ1-4, with D unclear. This CDR3 contains 15 residues. Germline V gene sequence: CDR1 SGHTA, CDR2 FQGNSA. Deletions cut 0 bases from V and 8 bases from J, with 13 bases between. CDR3 coding DNA: TGTGCCAGCAGCTTAGCGCTGGCGGGGTCCGAAAAACTGTTTTTT. Translated, it gives CASSLALAGSEKLFF.

The chain combines TRBV29-1 with TRBJ2-2; D is uncertain. Looked up from germline, CDR1 is SQVTM and CDR2 is ANQGSEA. Deletions cut 6 bases from V and 0 bases from J, with 11 bases between. The CDR3 extends over 14 amino acids. CDR3 amino acids: CSVFGPANTGELFF. The CDR3 DNA reads as TGCAGCGTCTTTGGGCCCGCGAACACCGGGGAGCTGTTTTTT.

Worth noting for this clone: Other nucleotide sequences in the sample specify the same CDR3. This chain joins TRBV9 and TRBJ2-1; TRBD1 matches 7 bases. Germline CDR1 SGDLS, CDR2 YYNGEE. The trim removed 6 bases at V and 3 bases at J, leaving 3 bases unmatched. This CDR3 has 13 residues. The CDR3, as DNA: TGTGCCAGCAATAGGGACAGCTACAATGAGCAGTTCTTC. Translation: CASNRDSYNEQFF.

The rearrangement uses TRBV18 and TRBJ1-1; D uncertain. This CDR3 has 14 amino acids. Trimming removed 5 bases from V and 0 bases from J, with 10 bases in between. CDR1 is KGHSH, CDR2 LQKENI, per germline. CDR3 nucleotides: TGTGCCAGCTCATTGGGAGGGCTGAACACTGAAGCTTTCTTT. Protein sequence: CASSLGGLNTEAFF.

This rearrangement joins TRBV10-3 to TRBJ2-2, with D unclear. Trimming left V 4 bases short and J 5 bases short, with 11 bases between. Germline V gives CDR1 ENHRY, CDR2 SYGVKD. The CDR3 contains 14 residues. The CDR3 here is CAISGRQPTGELFF. As DNA, the CDR3 is TGTGCCATCAGTGGTCGGCAGCCAACCGGGGAGCTGTTTTTT.

The V call is TRBV5-1, the J call TRBJ2-3; TRBD2 agrees at 8 bases. V shed 0 bases, J shed 4 bases, and the junction held 7 bases outside the gene matches. The length of the CDR3 is 16 residues. CDR1 and CDR2 from the germline V gene are SGHRS and YFSETQ. The CDR3: CASSLASGLASDTQYF. CDR3 bases: TGCGCCAGCAGCTTGGCATCCGGACTAGCCTCAGATACGCAGTATTTT.

V usage is TRBV19 and J usage is TRBJ2-1, with 7 nucleotides matching TRBD2. V was pared by 6 bases and J by 6 bases, with 20 bases of the junction left unmatched. The CDR3 has 18 amino acids. Per the germline V gene, CDR1 is LNHDA and CDR2 is SQIVND (reference sequence). CDR3 sequence reads: CASSSWGGSGLHPNEQFF. DNA for the CDR3: TGTGCCAGTAGCTCATGGGGGGGTAGCGGGCTACACCCCAATGAGCAGTTCTTC.

The V call is TRBV28, the J call TRBJ1-2, with TRBD1 as a possible D gene (6 bases). The V end was cut by 4 bases, the J end by 6 bases, with 15 bases between. The CDR3 sequence is 14 residues long. Per germline, CDR1 MDHEN and CDR2 SYDVKM. The CDR3, as DNA: TGTGCCAGCAGTTCAACAATCACAGGGAATGGCTACACCTTC. Translated: CASSSTITGNGYTF.

The chain is built from TRBV4-2 and TRBJ1-5, with TRBD1 as a possible D gene (6 bases). CDR3 length: 14 amino acids. Germline-derived CDR1 and CDR2 are LGHNA and YNFKEQ. The V end was cut by 0 bases, the J end by 10 bases, with 13 bases between. The chain's CDR3 is CASSQEGGRGPQHF. The CDR3 DNA is TGTGCCAGCAGCCAAGAAGGGGGGCGGGGACCCCAGCATTTT.